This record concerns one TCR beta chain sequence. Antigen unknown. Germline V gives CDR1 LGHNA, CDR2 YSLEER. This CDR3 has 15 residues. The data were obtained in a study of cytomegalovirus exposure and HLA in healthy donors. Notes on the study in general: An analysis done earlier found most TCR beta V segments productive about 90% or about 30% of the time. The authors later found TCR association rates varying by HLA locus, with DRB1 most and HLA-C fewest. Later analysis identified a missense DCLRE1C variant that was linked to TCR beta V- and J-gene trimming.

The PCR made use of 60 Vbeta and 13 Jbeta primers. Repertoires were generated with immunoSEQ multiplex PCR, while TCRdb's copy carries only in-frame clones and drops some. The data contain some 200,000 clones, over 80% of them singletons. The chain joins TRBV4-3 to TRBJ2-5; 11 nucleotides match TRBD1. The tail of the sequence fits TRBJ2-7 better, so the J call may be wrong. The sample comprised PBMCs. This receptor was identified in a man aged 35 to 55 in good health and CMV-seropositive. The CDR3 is CASSLRTGGAYEQYF. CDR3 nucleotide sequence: TGCGCCAGCAGCCTTCGGACAGGGGGCGCGTACGAGCAGTACTTC.